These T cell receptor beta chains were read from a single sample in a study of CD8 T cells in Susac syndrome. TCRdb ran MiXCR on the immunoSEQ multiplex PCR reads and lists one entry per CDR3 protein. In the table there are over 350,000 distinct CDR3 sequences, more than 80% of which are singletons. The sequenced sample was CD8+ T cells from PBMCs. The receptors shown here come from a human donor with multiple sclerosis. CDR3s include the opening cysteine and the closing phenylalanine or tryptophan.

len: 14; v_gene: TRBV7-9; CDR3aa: CASSWTGDLSPLHF
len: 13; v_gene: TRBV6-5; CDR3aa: CASSYGYTGELFF
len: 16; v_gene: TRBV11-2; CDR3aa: CASSPWTASMNTEAFF
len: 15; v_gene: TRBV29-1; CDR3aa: CSVEAIMGGYNEQFF
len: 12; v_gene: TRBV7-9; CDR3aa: CASSSVADTQYF
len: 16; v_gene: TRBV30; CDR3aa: CAWSPGTSPGTDTQYF
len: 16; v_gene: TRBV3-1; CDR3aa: CASSQEGNTIDYGYTF
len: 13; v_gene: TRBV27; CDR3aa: CASSFSNSYEQYF
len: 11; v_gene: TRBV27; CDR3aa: CASIGGRWQFF
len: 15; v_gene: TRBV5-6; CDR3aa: CASLHWRQENTEAFF
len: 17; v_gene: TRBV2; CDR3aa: CASSDDPASPTRNEQFF
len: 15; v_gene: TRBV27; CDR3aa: CASSLGGTNNQPQHF
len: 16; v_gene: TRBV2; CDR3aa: CASTEGGFDNTGELFF
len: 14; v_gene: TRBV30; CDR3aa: CAWSASGSGDTQYF
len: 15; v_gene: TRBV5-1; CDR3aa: CASSSEGGTTDTQYF
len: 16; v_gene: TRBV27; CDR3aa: CASRLLPLESGNTIYF
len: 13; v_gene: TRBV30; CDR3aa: CAWSTGNPYEQYF
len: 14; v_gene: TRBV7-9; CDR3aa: CASSFPQAEDGYTF
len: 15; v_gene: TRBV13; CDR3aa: CASSLQGGEGYEQYF
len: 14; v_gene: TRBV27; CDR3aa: CASSSRQVLYEQYF
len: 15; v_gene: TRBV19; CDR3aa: CASSTEEGQVDTQYF
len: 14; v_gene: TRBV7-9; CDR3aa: CASSLYERTGGYTF
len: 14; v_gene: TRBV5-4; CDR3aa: CASSLTGGYGELFF
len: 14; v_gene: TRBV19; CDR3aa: CASSAATGSYGYTF
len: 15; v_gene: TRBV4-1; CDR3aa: CASSPPLIRNTEAFF
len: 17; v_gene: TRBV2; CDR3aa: CASSEFKTSGVNYEQYF
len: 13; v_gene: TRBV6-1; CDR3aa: CASSYGGNNEQYF
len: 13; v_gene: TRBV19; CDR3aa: CASTGGGYDEQYF
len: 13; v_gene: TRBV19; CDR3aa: CASSPGQGVSLHF
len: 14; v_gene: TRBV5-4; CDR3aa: CASSGLAGENTIYF
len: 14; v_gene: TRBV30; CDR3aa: CAWSVPGQSYEQYF
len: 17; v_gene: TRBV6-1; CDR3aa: CASRGGGVLSVTYEQYF
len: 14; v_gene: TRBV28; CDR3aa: CASSQGEGNSPLHF
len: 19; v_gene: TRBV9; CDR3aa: CASHPPEDGGFAKVPNTFF
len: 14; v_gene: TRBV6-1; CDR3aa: CASSETGDNQPQHF
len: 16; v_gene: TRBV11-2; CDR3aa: CASSLYVAGETYEQYF
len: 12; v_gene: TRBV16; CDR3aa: CATRPGRTEAFF